The rows below give T cell receptor beta chains drawn from one sample of a study of Ad26.COV2.S vaccination and SARS-CoV-2 variants. Only in-frame clones appear in the TCRdb table, and some are missing; sequencing was by immunoSEQ multiplex PCR. The sample holds approximately 420,000 clones, 88% seen once. The material was peripheral blood, obtained in a trial of Ad26.COV2.S vaccine versus placebo. The origin of the receptors is a person between 18 and 65 years old who received the Ad26.COV2.S COVID-19 vaccine or a placebo. CDR3s include the opening cysteine and the closing phenylalanine or tryptophan. Fields, in order: J gene, V gene, D gene, clone size, CDR3 length, CDR3 protein, CDR3 DNA. The D gene is left open where the match is weak. Rows may omit the clone size; those that give it use once, few, many or a size class.

TRBJ2-7	TRBV5-5	NA	NA	11	CASSLEYEQYF	TGTGCCAGCAGCTTGGAGTACGAGCAGTACTTC
TRBJ1-6	TRBV7-6	NA	NA	14	CASSLQRYNSPLHF	TGTGCCAGCAGCTTACAACGGTATAATTCACCCCTCCACTTT
TRBJ1-2	TRBV4-3	NA	NA	15	CASSQLGLDNYGYTF	TGCGCCAGCAGCCAACTCGGTTTGGACAACTATGGCTACACCTTC
TRBJ2-1	TRBV7-3	TRBD2	NA	15	CASSPTSGGYNEQFF	TGTGCCAGCAGCCCGACTAGCGGGGGGTACAATGAGCAGTTCTTC
TRBJ2-7	TRBV28	NA	NA	16	CASSPGTGPMNYEQYF	TGTGCCAGCAGTCCCGGGACTGGCCCAATGAACTACGAGCAGTACTTC
TRBJ1-1	TRBV5-6	NA	NA	13	CASSWGVGTEAFF	TGTGCCAGCAGCTGGGGGGTCGGGACTGAAGCTTTCTTT
TRBJ2-5	TRBV2	NA	NA	14	CASTSSSIQETQYF	TGTGCCAGCACTTCCTCCTCCATTCAAGAGACCCAGTACTTC
TRBJ2-7	TRBV6-5	TRBD1	NA	15	CASSYDRASSYEQYF	TGTGCCAGCAGTTACGACAGGGCTAGTTCCTACGAGCAGTACTTC
TRBJ2-7	TRBV27	NA	NA	14	CASSLLGGNYEQYF	TGTGCCAGCAGTTTATTGGGGGGCAACTACGAGCAGTACTTC
TRBJ2-1	TRBV7-8	NA	NA	14	CASSARSPRNEQFF	TGTGCCAGCAGCGCCCGGTCGCCCCGGAATGAGCAGTTCTTC
TRBJ1-2	TRBV4-1	NA	NA	15	CASSQDTQTWGGYTF	TGCGCCAGCAGCCAAGACACGCAGACCTGGGGAGGCTACACCTTC
TRBJ2-1	TRBV11-3	TRBD1	NA	14	CASSSPGQGKEQFF	TGTGCCAGCAGCTCACCGGGACAGGGTAAAGAGCAGTTCTTC
TRBJ2-1	TRBV9	NA	NA	15	CASSVVADSYNEQFF	TGTGCCAGCAGCGTAGTGGCGGACTCCTACAATGAGCAGTTCTTC
TRBJ2-1	TRBV7-2	TRBD1	NA	15	CASSLVTGGGDEQFF	TGTGCCAGCAGCTTAGTGACAGGGGGCGGTGATGAGCAGTTCTTC
TRBJ2-1	TRBV7-9	TRBD2	NA	19	CASSYSPGLALRIYNEQFF	TGTGCCAGCAGCTACTCTCCGGGACTAGCTTTACGGATTTACAATGAGCAGTTCTTC
TRBJ2-3	TRBV19	TRBD1	NA	15	CASSSDRGRADTQYF	TGTGCCAGTAGCTCCGACAGGGGAAGGGCAGATACGCAGTATTTT
TRBJ2-4	TRBV7-2	NA	NA	15	CASSLGAGRINIQYF	TGTGCCAGCAGCTTAGGTGCGGGGAGGATAAACATTCAGTACTTC
TRBJ2-3	TRBV5-1	NA	NA	11	CASSRTDTQYF	TGCGCCAGCAGTAGGACAGATACGCAGTATTTT
TRBJ2-1	TRBV4-3	TRBD2	NA	16	CASSQSGGAIYNEQFF	TGCGCCAGCAGCCAAAGCGGGGGGGCTATCTACAATGAGCAGTTCTTC
TRBJ2-6	TRBV6-5	NA	NA	14	CASSTSSGANVLTF	TGTGCCAGCAGTACTTCCTCTGGGGCCAACGTCCTGACTTTC
TRBJ2-2	TRBV7-2	TRBD1	many	13	CASSGQGAGELFF	TGTGCCAGCAGCGGACAGGGGGCCGGGGAGCTGTTTTTT
TRBJ2-7	TRBV6-6	NA	NA	13	CASSYANTYEQYF	TGTGCCAGCAGTTACGCGAATACCTACGAGCAGTACTTC
TRBJ2-7	TRBV29-1	NA	few	12	CSVKRSSYEQYF	TGCAGCGTTAAGCGAAGCTCCTACGAGCAGTACTTC
TRBJ2-3	TRBV5-6	NA	NA	19	CASSRMAGTRGGGADTQYF	TGTGCCAGCAGCCGAATGGCAGGGACCAGGGGAGGAGGGGCAGATACGCAGTATTTT
TRBJ2-4	TRBV6-1	TRBD2	NA	19	CASSEEFLSGGLAKNIQYF	TGTGCCAGCAGTGAAGAATTTCTCTCGGGGGGACTAGCCAAAAACATTCAGTACTTC
TRBJ2-3	TRBV27	NA	NA	13	CASSSPGTDTQYF	TGTGCCAGCAGTTCTCCTGGCACAGATACGCAGTATTTT
TRBJ2-3	TRBV6-2/TRBV6-3	TRBD1	NA	16	CASSTGTELYTDTQYF	TGTGCCAGCAGCACCGGGACAGAGCTATACACAGATACGCAGTATTTT
TRBJ2-1	TRBV9	NA	NA	14	CASSAGGRPNEQFF	TGTGCCAGCAGCGCAGGAGGGAGGCCTAATGAGCAGTTCTTC
TRBJ1-1	TRBV11-3	NA	NA	12	CASSATSTEAFF	TGTGCCAGCAGCGCTACCAGCACTGAAGCTTTCTTT
TRBJ2-1	TRBV11-2	TRBD2	NA	16	CASSQPGLAGRNEQFF	TGTGCCAGCAGCCAGCCTGGACTAGCGGGGAGGAATGAGCAGTTCTTC
TRBJ2-7	TRBV12-3/TRBV12-4	TRBD1	NA	13	CASSWGQAYEQYF	TGTGCCAGCAGTTGGGGACAGGCCTACGAGCAGTACTTC
TRBJ1-2	TRBV7-9	NA	once	14	CASSEMDYNYGYTF	TGTGCCAGCAGCGAGATGGACTATAACTATGGCTACACCTTC
TRBJ2-6	TRBV27	NA	NA	19	CASSLLTRIRDSGANVLTF	TGTGCCAGCAGTTTATTGACTAGGATAAGGGACTCTGGGGCCAACGTCCTGACTTTC
TRBJ1-5	TRBV6-1	NA	NA	12	CASSEFDQPQHF	TGTGCCAGCAGTGAATTCGATCAGCCCCAGCATTTT
TRBJ1-2	TRBV6-2/TRBV6-3	NA	NA	14	CASSRRTEAYGYTF	TGTGCCAGCAGTCGCCGGACAGAGGCTTATGGCTACACCTTC
TRBJ1-2	TRBV28	TRBD1	NA	15	CASSLVGVEGAGYTF	TGTGCCAGCAGTTTGGTCGGGGTGGAGGGGGCTGGCTACACCTTC
TRBJ1-1	TRBV5-4	NA	NA	16	CASSPSPGEDRTEAFF	TGTGCCAGCAGCCCCTCCCCGGGGGAGGATCGCACTGAAGCTTTCTTT
TRBJ1-1	TRBV19	NA	NA	13	CASSTGADTEAFF	TGTGCCAGTAGTACGGGGGCCGACACTGAAGCTTTCTTT
TRBJ1-1	TRBV5-5	NA	NA	14	CASSLLATNTEAFF	TGTGCCAGCAGCTTGCTTGCCACGAACACTGAAGCTTTCTTT
TRBJ1-6	TRBV28	NA	few	14	CATTPSMGDSPLHF	TGTGCCACTACCCCCTCCATGGGGGATTCACCCCTCCACTTT